The T cell receptor beta chain under discussion was sequenced for a study of blood T cell repertoires in COVID-19. Background on the study: The United States, Italy and Spain supplied acute and convalescent COVID-19 samples. In each case, the material was cDNA or gDNA derived from T cells, B-cell-depleted T cells, or PBMCs.

This clone has just a few counts. Authors' methods: Amplification from reference gene primers served as the basis for estimated nucleated cell counts. Data came from immunoSEQ multiplex PCR; TCRdb stores just in-frame clones and leaves some out. That table supplies the V and J calls and clone size; D and trimming were determined from the DNA. The repertoire holds 150,000 to 200,000 clones, with roughly 85% as singletons. The TCR sequence derives from a man aged 50 to 59 with active or convalescent COVID-19. Sample: peripheral blood.

The CDR3 loop is CASSPITGGPAKNIQYF. The CDR3 coding sequence is TGTGCCAGCTCACCAATCACGGGGGGCCCAGCCAAAAACATTCAGTACTTC. This chain links TRBV18 with TRBJ2-4, with TRBD2 as a possible D gene (7 bases). V was clipped by 2 bases and J by 0 bases, with 14 bases between them. CDR3 length: 17 amino acids. The germline CDR1 and CDR2 sequences are KGHSH and LQKENI. Full variable domain (rest looked up from reference TRBV18 and TRBJ2-4): NAGVMQNPRHLVRRRGQEARLRCSPMKGHSHVYWYRQLPEEGLKFMVYLQKENIIDESGMPKERFSAEFPKEGPSILRIQQVVRGDSAAYFCASSPITGGPAKNIQYFGAGTRLSVL.